Listed here is a single T cell receptor (beta chain). Antigen: not known. Some 100 million PBMCs went into genomic DNA for unsorted samples. The data belong to a study of shared clonotypes between healthy human individuals. Study findings and constraints: Expectations were that clonotype sharing among donors would be affected by sequencing depth.

The V gene's germline CDR1 is SGHDT and CDR2 YYEEEE. The J segment lost 3 bases and the V segment lost 4 bases, leaving 8 bases of the junction unmatched. This CDR3 contains 16 residues. The repertoire was sequenced with immunoSEQ multiplex PCR; TCRdb's copy has only in-frame clones and lacks some. The table lists more than 450,000 clones, 79% of them singletons. The sequence was collected from a woman aged 35 to 49 in good health. Some clones in this sample may be carry-over from other donors' samples. Sequenced input: PBMCs. The genes are TRBV5-6 and TRBJ2-1, with 9 bases matching TRBD2. CDR3 region: CASSPLTSGNYNEQFF. In nucleotides, the CDR3 is TGTGCCAGCAGCCCCCTGACTAGCGGAAACTACAATGAGCAGTTCTTC.